The table lists the clone carrying this TCR beta chain with a few counts. Its antigen is unidentified. The same CDR3 is also encoded by other DNA sequences in this sample. Trimming took off 0 bases at V and 4 bases at J, with 8 bases between the two ends. The germline V gene has CDR1 SGHRS and CDR2 YFSETQ. This CDR3 contains 14 residues. CD8 memory comprised CD45RO+ plus CCR7-negative CD45RA+ TemRA cells. This record belongs to a study of shared clonotypes between healthy human individuals. Whole-study results and caveats: It was the few donors that limited the genetic and exposure-history diversity represented.

Per the original data handling: Junction-only sequences without quality scores came from ImmunoSEQ, so filtering differed. Libraries were prepared by immunoSEQ multiplex PCR; TCRdb keeps only in-frame clonotypes and omits some of them. Clone size and the V and J calls come from that table; the DNA yielded D and trimming. The sample includes about 120,000 clones, 55% to 70% of them seen just once. V gene TRBV5-1 combines with J gene TRBJ2-1; D possibly uses TRBD1 or TRBD2 (6 bases each). What was sequenced was memory CD8+ T cells sorted from blood. Subset denoted: CD45RO+ cells pooled with CCR7-negative TemRA cells. The clonotype comes from a woman aged 25 to 39 in good health. The CDR3 spells CASSLEGGYNEQFF. The CDR3 DNA reads as TGCGCCAGCAGCTTGGAGGGGGGATACAATGAGCAGTTCTTC.